This T cell receptor beta chain was recovered during a study of T cells after yellow fever vaccination (dated by TCRdb to the late 2010s). Background for the entire study: The SMART-Seq v4 Ultra Low Input RNA kit was used to prepare libraries from fractions with low cell numbers. Bulk TCR alpha and beta repertoires were sequenced longitudinally to track T-cell clones before and after primary and booster YFV17D yellow fever vaccination. Two healthy male donors made up the cohort, one aged 18 to 30 years and the other aged 30 to 39 years. Bulk PBMC replicates and cell subsets were isolated from blood drawn at multiple timepoints before and after both primary and secondary immunization. General study outcomes and caveats: Most clones expanded after primary vaccination (almost 97% of CD4 and roughly 90% of CD8) were re-detected after the booster, suggesting that broad memory maintenance occurred. A small fraction of clonotypes showed up in both the CD4 and CD8 compartments, probably as a result of convergent recombination. FACS-sorted repertoires could contain abundant contaminating clonotypes from the bulk population, so computational filtering was required. The secondary T-cell response was weaker than the primary response but faster, peaking on day 5 instead of day 15. The study included only a couple of donors, which limits how far the findings can be generalized.

The treatment or condition label of this sample denotes: live attenuated yellow fever vaccine strain. At each blood-draw timepoint, two biological replicates of bulk PBMCs were obtained. PBMCs were isolated from peripheral blood using a standard Ficoll-Paque protocol. RNA was extracted with TriZol from bulk PBMCs, CD4 and CD8 fractions, and dextramer-positive and dextramer-negative fractions. This clonotype was seen many times. The antigen it binds to is not known. No much larger clone exists at a distance of one base, and base qualities are not known. TCR cDNA was synthesized by 5'RACE template switching, through which a universal primer site and unique molecular identifiers were introduced. cDNA synthesis was primed from both the TCR alpha and TCR beta constant segments. Two PCR steps were used to amplify libraries, with sample barcodes and sequencing adapters being added in the second step. Libraries were sequenced on Illumina HiSeq 2500 (2x100 bp) or NovaSeq (2x150 bp). As for the authors' bioinformatics: MIGEC was used to demultiplex reads and collapse the reads into UMI consensus sequences, and MiXCR was used for V(D)J alignment. Vaccine-responding clonotypes were defined with edgeR using replicate PBMC samples, requiring FDR below 0.01 and a log2 fold change above 5 up to day 15. Each bulk clonotype received a CD4 or CD8 identity based on whether the sequenced CD4 or CD8 repertoire contained that clonotype at higher abundance. The raw public data were reprocessed by TCRdb itself: fastp quality trimming at Q25, MiXCR clonotype calling, in-frame beta chains only. CDR3 protein sequences are deduplicated, and each keeps its most common genes and DNA. The V and J calls were determined by TCRdb, not by the authors. The sample table holds approximately 510,000 distinct CDR3 sequences, of which roughly a fifth were seen once. The ten largest clones take up 16% of the sample.

The CDR1 and CDR2 encoded by the germline V gene (reference sequence) are SGHKS and YYEKEE. V trim: 0 bases; J trim: 5 bases; unmatched bases: 4. The CDR3, from cysteine to phenylalanine, totals 15 residues. The read is trimmed to its CDR3 DNA, 45 bases read in frame from base 1. This sequence uses TRBV5-5 and TRBJ2-1, and TRBD1 aligns with 8 junction nucleotides. This receptor was identified in a young man who received the YFV17D yellow fever vaccine. The material sequenced was PBMCs, taken roughly 23 days after the first yellow fever vaccination. CDR3 sequence: CASSLGTGPHNEQFF. Read as DNA, the sequence is TGTGCCAGCAGCTTGGGGACAGGGCCCCACAATGAGCAGTTCTTC.